The clone carrying this T cell receptor beta chain was found a few times. Its antigen is not known. The entry originates in a study of beta chain features in type 1 diabetes. Study-wide points: Amplification by PCR could prefer shorter templates, with the same effect in patients and controls.

Every isolated RNA sample was fully reverse transcribed, so sequencing captured expressed TCRB transcripts. Sequencing of naive, central memory and regulatory T cell samples gave an average of about 3.57 million reads. Assay: immunoSEQ multiplex PCR; the TCRdb copy retains only in-frame clones and omits some. The sample shows about 900,000 clones, 17% of them seen only once. The CDR3 loop spans 16 amino acids. This chain uses TRBV21-1 with TRBJ2-7; the table's D call TRBD2 went unverified against the DNA. TRBV21-1 is deemed a pseudogene. The clonotype comes from a woman under 30 in good health. Sequences were obtained from naive CD4+ T cells from blood. The CDR3 sequence is CASRLAGGSHSYEQYF. CDR3 sequence (DNA): TGTGCCAGCAGACTAGCGGGAGGATCTCACTCCTACGAGCAGTACTTC.